Listed below are T cell receptor beta chains from one sample, sequenced in a study of shared clonotypes between healthy human individuals. TCRdb keeps only in-frame clones here, not all; method: immunoSEQ multiplex PCR. The sample has under 2.5 million clones, 92% seen once; the top ten hold around 0.4%. Sequenced sample: naive CD4+ T cells from PBMCs. Receptor source: a man aged 18 to 30 in good health. Some clones in this sample may be carry-over from other donors' samples. Both conserved end residues are part of each CDR3. A D gene is named only where the DNA matches it firmly. Clone size appears in some rows only: once, few, many, or a class for an expanded clone.

v_gene	j_gene	len	d_gene	abundance	CDR3aa	CDR3nt
TRBV30	TRBJ2-2	14	TRBD2	.	CACTSGANTGELFF	TGTGCCTGTACTAGCGGGGCGAACACCGGGGAGCTGTTTTTT
TRBV28	TRBJ1-1	12	.	.	CASSSKNTEAFF	TGTGCCAGCAGTTCAAAGAACACTGAAGCTTTCTTT
TRBV5-1	TRBJ2-7	15	TRBD1	once	CASSLEGTASYEQYF	TGCGCCAGCAGCTTGGAGGGGACAGCCTCCTACGAGCAGTACTTC
TRBV25-1	TRBJ2-1	17	TRBD2	.	CASSERRSSGRDNEQFF	TGTGCCAGCAGTGAACGAAGGTCTAGCGGGAGGGACAATGAGCAGTTCTTC
TRBV11-2	TRBJ1-1	16	.	.	CASSPILQGLSTEAFF	TGTGCCAGCAGCCCCATCCTACAGGGCCTATCAACCGAAGCTTTCTTT
TRBV9	TRBJ1-1	15	.	.	CASSARLGGNTEAFF	TGTGCCAGCAGCGCGAGGCTCGGAGGGAACACTGAAGCTTTCTTT
TRBV10-2	TRBJ2-1	14	.	.	CASSKTRNYNEQFF	TGCGCCAGCAGTAAGACTAGAAACTACAATGAGCAGTTCTTC
TRBV10-3	TRBJ2-3	18	TRBD2	.	CAISESFRASGKADTQYF	TGTGCCATCAGTGAGTCCTTCCGGGCTAGCGGGAAGGCAGATACGCAGTATTTT
TRBV27	TRBJ2-7	13	.	.	CASSLTGGVEQYF	TGTGCCAGCAGTTTAACAGGGGGGGTCGAGCAGTACTTC
TRBV30	TRBJ1-2	12	TRBD1	.	CAWSVQGYGYTF	TGTGCCTGGAGTGTACAGGGGTATGGCTACACCTTC
TRBV6-5	TRBJ1-2	13	.	once	CASSYGRDYGYTF	TGTGCCAGCAGTTACGGCAGGGACTATGGCTACACCTTC
TRBV27	TRBJ2-7	13	.	.	CASSFAGIYEQYF	TGTGCCAGCAGTTTTGCAGGGATCTACGAGCAGTACTTC
TRBV27	TRBJ2-7	16	TRBD2	.	CASSGGGSWYSYEQYF	TGTGCCAGCAGTGGGGGGGGTAGTTGGTACTCCTACGAGCAGTACTTC
TRBV28	TRBJ2-4	14	TRBD1	.	CASSSWDRKNIQYF	TGTGCCAGCAGTTCTTGGGACAGAAAAAACATTCAGTACTTC
TRBV9	TRBJ1-5	13	.	few	CASSVAENQPQHF	TGTGCCAGCAGCGTAGCGGAAAATCAGCCCCAGCATTTT
TRBV27	TRBJ2-5	14	TRBD1	.	CASSPLDRGKTQYF	TGTGCCAGCAGCCCCTTGGACAGGGGAAAGACCCAGTACTTC
TRBV14	TRBJ1-1	16	.	.	CASSQDRSGARGGAFF	TGTGCCAGCAGCCAAGATCGGAGCGGGGCAAGGGGGGGAGCTTTCTTT
TRBV5-1	TRBJ2-2	13	.	.	CASSLYPGSELFF	TGCGCCAGCAGCCTATACCCTGGGTCGGAGCTGTTTTTT
TRBV5-1	TRBJ2-7	12	.	.	CASSRGIYEQYF	TGCGCCAGCAGCCGGGGCATCTACGAGCAGTACTTC
TRBV2	TRBJ1-5	13	.	.	CASLPWGDQPQHF	TGTGCCAGCCTGCCTTGGGGCGATCAGCCCCAGCATTTT
TRBV5-1	TRBJ1-1	15	TRBD1	.	CASSFRTGGNTEAFF	TGCGCCAGCAGCTTTCGGACAGGGGGGAACACTGAAGCTTTCTTT
TRBV20-1	TRBJ2-1	10	.	.	CSASRVEQFF	TGCAGTGCTAGTAGGGTAGAGCAGTTCTTC
TRBV21-1	TRBJ1-5	16	.	.	CASSKVRPRAGWPQHF	TGTGCCAGCAGCAAAGTACGGCCCAGGGCAGGGTGGCCCCAGCATTTT
TRBV11-3	TRBJ1-1	16	.	once	CASSPRLTVMNTEAFF	TGTGCCAGCAGCCCCCGTTTGACAGTTATGAACACTGAAGCTTTCTTT
TRBV11-2	TRBJ1-3	15	.	.	CASSFYRSSGNTIYF	TGTGCCAGCAGCTTTTACCGAAGCTCTGGAAACACCATATATTTT
TRBV5-1	TRBJ2-3	16	TRBD2	once	CASSLGSSGQVDTQYF	TGCGCCAGCAGCTTGGGCTCTAGCGGGCAGGTAGATACGCAGTATTTT
TRBV6-5	TRBJ2-2	16	TRBD1	.	CASSFTWTGDTGELFF	TGTGCCAGCAGTTTCACCTGGACAGGCGACACCGGGGAGCTGTTTTTT
TRBV6-5	TRBJ2-7	15	TRBD1	.	CASNQKGTGVGEQYF	TGTGCCAGCAATCAGAAGGGGACAGGCGTGGGCGAGCAGTACTTC